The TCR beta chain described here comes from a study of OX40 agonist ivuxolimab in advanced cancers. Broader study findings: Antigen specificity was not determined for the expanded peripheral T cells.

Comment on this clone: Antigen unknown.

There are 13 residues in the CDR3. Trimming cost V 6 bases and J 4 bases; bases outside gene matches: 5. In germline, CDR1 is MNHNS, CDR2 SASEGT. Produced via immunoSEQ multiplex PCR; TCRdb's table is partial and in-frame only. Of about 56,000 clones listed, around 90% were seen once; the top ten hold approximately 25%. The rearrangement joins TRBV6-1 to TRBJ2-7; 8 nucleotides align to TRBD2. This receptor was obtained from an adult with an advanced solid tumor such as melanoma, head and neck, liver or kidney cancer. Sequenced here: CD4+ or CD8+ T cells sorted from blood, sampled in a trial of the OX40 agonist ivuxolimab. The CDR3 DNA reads TGTGCCAGCAGCGGGGTAGCGGGGTACGAGCAGTACTTC. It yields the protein CASSGVAGYEQYF.